This T cell receptor beta chain was profiled in a study of Graves' ophthalmopathy and Graves' hyperthyroidism. Whole-study results and caveats: It was with about 68% sensitivity and 72.22% specificity that the model predicted ophthalmopathy progression.

Amplification from RNA transcripts yielded the TCR beta CDR3 regions. Amplification began with first-round RT-PCR using HTBI primers, then second-round multiplex PCR was performed. TCRdb fed the multiplex PCR reads into MiXCR, producing one record per CDR3 protein. The sample includes about 660,000 distinct CDR3 sequences, about 41% of them seen just once. The length of the CDR3 is 15 residues. V dropped 5 bases and J dropped 0; count of bases not matched to a gene: 6. In its sample, this clonotype was seen many times. Its cognate antigen is unknown. In donors with ophthalmopathy, activity was moderate-to-severe, with CAS ≥3, NOSPECS ≥4 and duration under 3 months. Other autoimmune diseases, uncontrolled infections, pregnancy or lactation ruled patients out of participation.

The chain employs TRBV12-3 or TRBV12-4 and TRBJ1-1, with TRBD1 identical over 7 bases. The TCR comes from an adult man with Graves' ophthalmopathy. Sequenced: peripheral blood. As DNA, the CDR3 is TGTGCCAGCAGTCCGGACAGGTACGTGAACACTGAAGCTTTCTTT. Its protein is CASSPDRYVNTEAFF.